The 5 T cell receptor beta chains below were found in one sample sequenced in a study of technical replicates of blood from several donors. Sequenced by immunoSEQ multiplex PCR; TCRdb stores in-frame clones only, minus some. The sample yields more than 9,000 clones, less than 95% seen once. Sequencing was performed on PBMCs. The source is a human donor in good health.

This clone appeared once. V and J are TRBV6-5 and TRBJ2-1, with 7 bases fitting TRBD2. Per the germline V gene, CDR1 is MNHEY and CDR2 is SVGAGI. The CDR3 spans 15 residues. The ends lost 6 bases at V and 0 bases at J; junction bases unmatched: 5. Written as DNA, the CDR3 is TGTGCCAGCAGAGCTCTAGCGGACTCCTACAATGAGCAGTTCTTC. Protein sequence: CASRALADSYNEQFF.

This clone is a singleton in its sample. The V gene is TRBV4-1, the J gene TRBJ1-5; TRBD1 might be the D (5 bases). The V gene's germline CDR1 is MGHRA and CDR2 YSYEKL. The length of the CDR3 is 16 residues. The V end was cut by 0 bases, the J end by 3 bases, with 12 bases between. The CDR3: CASSQDRDSLNQPQHF. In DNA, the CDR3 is TGCGCCAGCAGCCAAGATCGGGACTCCCTCAATCAGCCCCAGCATTTT.

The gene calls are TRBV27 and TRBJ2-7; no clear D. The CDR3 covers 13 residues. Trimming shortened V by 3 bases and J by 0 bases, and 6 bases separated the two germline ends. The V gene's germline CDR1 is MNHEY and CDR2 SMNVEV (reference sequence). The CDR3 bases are TGTGCCAGCAGTTTTTTAGACTCCTACGAGCAGTACTTC. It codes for CASSFLDSYEQYF.

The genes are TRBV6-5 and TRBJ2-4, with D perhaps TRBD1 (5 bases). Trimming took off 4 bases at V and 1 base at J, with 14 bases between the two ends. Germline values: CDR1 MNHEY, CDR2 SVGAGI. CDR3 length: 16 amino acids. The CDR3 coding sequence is TGTGCCAGCAGTTCTGACAGTTTTTCGGCCAAAAACATTCAGTACTTC. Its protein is CASSSDSFSAKNIQYF.

Written as DNA, the CDR3 is TGTGCCAGCAGTGACTGGCCTTCTGGGACCCAGTACTTC. Translation: CASSDWPSGTQYF. The chain has TRBV6-1 and TRBJ2-5; unclear D gene. Germline V gene data show CDR1 as MNHNS and CDR2 as SASEGT. The CDR3 runs to 13 residues. Trimming took 3 bases from V and 7 from J, leaving 12 bases between them.